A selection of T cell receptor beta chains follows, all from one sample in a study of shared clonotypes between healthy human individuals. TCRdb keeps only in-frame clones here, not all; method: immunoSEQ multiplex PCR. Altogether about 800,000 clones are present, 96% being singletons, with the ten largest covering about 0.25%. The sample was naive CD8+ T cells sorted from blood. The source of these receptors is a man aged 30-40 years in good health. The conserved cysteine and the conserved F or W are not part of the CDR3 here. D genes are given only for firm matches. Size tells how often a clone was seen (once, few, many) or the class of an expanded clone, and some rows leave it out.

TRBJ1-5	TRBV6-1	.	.	ASSVGMSNQPQH
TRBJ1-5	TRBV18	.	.	ASSPGRVDQPQH
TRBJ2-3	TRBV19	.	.	ASSILIGRGGFHTLRNTQY
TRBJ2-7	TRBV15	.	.	ATSGASSYEQY
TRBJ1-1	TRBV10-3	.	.	AISESTGMNTEAF
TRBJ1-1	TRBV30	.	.	ASIASREMEAF
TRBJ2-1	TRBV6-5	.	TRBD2	ASSGTSGTNEQF
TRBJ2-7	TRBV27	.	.	ASSPGTFSSYEQY
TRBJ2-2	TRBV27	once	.	ASSLGRNTGELF
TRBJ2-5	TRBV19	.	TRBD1	ASSTDRVPETQY
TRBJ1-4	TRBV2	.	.	ASSETGSLGEKLF
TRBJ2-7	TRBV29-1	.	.	SVDKRGVPYEQY
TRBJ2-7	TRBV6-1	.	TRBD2	ASSATSGRMYEQY
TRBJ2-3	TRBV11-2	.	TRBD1	ASRFRGLSTDTQY
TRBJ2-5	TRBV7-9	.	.	ASSSLLRETQY
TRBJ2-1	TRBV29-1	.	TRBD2	STFAGVVNEQF
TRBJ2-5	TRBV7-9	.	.	ASSSDRFQETQY
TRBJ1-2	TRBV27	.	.	ASSLSAFGGNGYGYT
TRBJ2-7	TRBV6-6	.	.	ASTPGTTYEQY
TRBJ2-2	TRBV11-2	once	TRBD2	ASSSGVAGRDGELF
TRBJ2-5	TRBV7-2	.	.	ASSLGLGPETQY
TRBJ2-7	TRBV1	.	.	TSSQDYYHGLANSYEQY
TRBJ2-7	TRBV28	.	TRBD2	ASSFSSDIGRPYEQY
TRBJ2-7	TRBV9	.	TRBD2	ASSAGGTQVTEQY
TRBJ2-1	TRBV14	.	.	ASSQDQGSYNEQF